What follows are 10 T cell receptor beta chains derived from one specimen sequenced in a study of blood T cell repertoires in COVID-19. TCRdb's table, derived via immunoSEQ multiplex PCR, lists solely in-frame clones and lacks some. The data hold a few hundred thousand clones, with about 88% observed a single time. Sample: peripheral blood. The origin of the receptors is a man between 60 and 75 years old with acute or convalescent COVID-19.

The chain couples TRBV19 to TRBJ2-7, with 10 bases that match TRBD2. V gave up 3 bases and J gave up 4 bases; unmatched junction bases: 6. This CDR3 has 15 amino acids. The germline gives CDR1 LNHDA, CDR2 SQIVND (reference sequence). The CDR3 loop reads CASSIPLAGLYEQYF. The CDR3 DNA follows: TGTGCCAGTAGTATTCCACTAGCGGGACTTTACGAGCAGTACTTC.

J is TRBJ2-6 and V is TRBV29-1; TRBD2 might be the D (5 bases). This CDR3 is built from 13 residues. Trimming took off 5 bases at V and 3 bases at J, with 8 bases between the two ends. The germline V gene encodes CDR1 SQVTM and CDR2 ANQGSEA. CDR3 region: CSVRGGGANVLTF. CDR3 DNA sequence: TGCAGCGTTCGGGGTGGTGGGGCCAACGTCCTGACTTTC. Full variable domain (rest looked up from reference TRBV29-1 and TRBJ2-6): SAVISQKPSRDICQRGTSLTIQCQVDSQVTMMFWYRQQPGQSLTLIATANQGSEATYESGFVIDKFPISRPNLTFSTLTVSNMSPEDSSIYLCSVRGGGANVLTFGAGSRLTVL.

J is TRBJ1-6 and V is TRBV14; D unclear. CDR1 is SGHDN, CDR2 FVKESK, per germline. The CDR3 is 13 amino acids. V was trimmed by 0 bases and J by 7 bases, leaving 4 bases between them. CDR3 sequence reads: CASSQDRNSPLHF. The CDR3 nucleotides read TGTGCCAGCAGCCAAGACAGGAATTCACCCCTCCACTTT. The complete variable domain, with remaining parts taken from reference TRBV14 and TRBJ1-6, reads EAGVTQFPSHSVIEKGQTVTLRCDPISGHDNLYWYRRVMGKEIKFLLHFVKESKQDESGMPNNRFLAERTGGTYSTLKVQPAELEDSGVYFCASSQDRNSPLHFGNGTRLTVT.

The genes are TRBV5-6 and TRBJ1-3; no clear D. Germline V gene data show CDR1 as SGHDT and CDR2 as YYEEEE. The CDR3 consists of 14 residues. V dropped 2 bases and J dropped 3 bases, with 9 bases sitting between them. The CDR3 loop reads CASSLRGFGNTIYF. In nucleotides, the CDR3 is TGTGCCAGCAGCTTACGCGGGTTTGGAAACACCATATATTTT.

The CDR3 protein is CAWTEGSSYEQYF. For the CDR3, the DNA is TGTGCCTGGACTGAGGGCAGCTCCTACGAGCAGTACTTC. The rearrangement links TRBV30 to TRBJ2-7; a possible D gene is TRBD2 (5 bases). V was shortened by 4 bases and J by 0 bases, with 10 bases between the two germline ends. CDR1 and CDR2 (germline): GTSNPN, SVGIG (reference sequence). The CDR3 sequence is 13 residues long. Drawing the rest from reference TRBV30 and TRBJ2-7, the complete variable domain is SQTIHQWPATLVQPVGSPLSLECTVEGTSNPNLYWYRQAAGRGLQLLFYSVGIGQISSEVPQNLSASRPQDRQFILSSKKLLLSDSGFYLCAWTEGSSYEQYFGPGTRLTVT.

V usage is TRBV28 and J usage is TRBJ1-1, with 9 bases matching TRBD1. V lost 9 bases, J lost 10 bases, and 6 bases stayed unmatched. Germline V lookup: CDR1 MDHEN, CDR2 SYDVKM. The CDR3 contains 11 residues. CDR3 sequence: CASEQGARAFF. CDR3 DNA sequence: TGTGCCAGTGAACAGGGGGCAAGAGCTTTCTTT.

The chain joins TRBV10-2 to TRBJ2-5; D gene unclear. The CDR3 sequence is 15 residues long. Germline CDR1 is WSHSY and CDR2 is SAAADI. Trimming removed 0 bases from V and 2 bases from J, with 10 bases in between. The CDR3 bases are TGCGCCAGCAGTGAGTCGACGAGGAGTCAAGAGACCCAGTACTTC. Its protein is CASSESTRSQETQYF.

The gene calls are TRBV28 and TRBJ1-4; D perhaps matches TRBD1 (5 bases). Germline assignment: CDR1 MDHEN and CDR2 SYDVKM. The length of the CDR3 is 17 residues. V was shortened by 6 bases and J by 5 bases, with 22 bases between the two germline ends. As DNA, the CDR3 is TGTGCCAGCAGCCCCGGGGAGGGGAGGAAAGGAAATGAAAAACTGTTTTTT. Translation: CASSPGEGRKGNEKLFF.

The chain combines TRBV5-8 with TRBJ2-1; TRBD2 is a possible D gene (5 bases). CDR3 length equals 15 residues. V was shortened by 6 bases and J by 7 bases, with 20 bases between the two germline ends. In germline, CDR1 is SGHTS, CDR2 YDEGEE. The CDR3 nucleotides read TGTGCCAGCAAAATGGGTCGGGGAGCGGTTAATGAGCAGTTCTTC. Protein sequence: CASKMGRGAVNEQFF.

The V call is TRBV19, the J call TRBJ1-2; 9 nucleotides align to TRBD1. Germline lookup yields CDR1 LNHDA and CDR2 SQIVND (reference sequence). This CDR3 region has 15 residues. V was pared by 10 bases and J by 5 bases, with 14 bases of the junction left unmatched. CDR3 amino acids: CATEDRGLLRYGYTF. The CDR3 nucleotides are TGTGCCACCGAGGACAGGGGCCTACTTCGGTATGGCTACACCTTC.